The clone carrying this T cell receptor (beta chain) came up a few times. What it binds is not known. The data were obtained in a study of blood T cells in healthy people across ages. The study, taken as a whole, reports: Unsorted PBMCs prevented conclusive naive versus antigen-experienced comparison.

Peripheral blood was drawn, ten milliliters per donor. Each sample yielded at least 6 million isolated PBMCs. With each sample, at least 5 micrograms of total RNA were extracted. Germline V lookup: CDR1 SQVTM, CDR2 ANQGSEA. The CDR3 is 12 amino acids. V was trimmed by 2 bases and J by 4 bases, leaving 8 bases between them. Next came a second PCR, run for about 6 to 12 cycles, which used a sample-barcoded 5' primer along with a J-beta primer mix. TCRdb passed the 5' RACE reads through MiXCR, listing each CDR3 protein once. Among just over 1 million distinct CDR3 sequences, over 35% were seen once, and the ten largest hold approximately 20%.

This receptor was taken from a woman aged 55-70 years in good health. Sample: blood. This chain uses TRBV29-1 with TRBJ1-2; no definite D call. The CDR3 bases are TGCAGCGTTGAACTGGGAACCTATGGCTACACCTTC. Its translation: CSVELGTYGYTF.